This T cell receptor (beta chain) was sequenced in a study of cytomegalovirus exposure and HLA in healthy donors. Study outcomes and limitations: The investigators catalogued under 200 TCR beta chains as cytomegalovirus-associated. Across donors, most TCRs were seen rarely, yet some public ones were widespread. Specific recognition of CMV antigens was confirmed in vitro for a few chains (all CMV-associated).

The PCR contained 60 Vbeta and 13 Jbeta primers. Original methodology: Roughly 10 million shared chains were among around 78 million unique TCR beta chains counted in a later analysis. TCRdb keeps only in-frame clones here, not all; method: immunoSEQ multiplex PCR. The D gene and trimming were derived from the DNA, and the V and J assignments and clone size from that table. Of some 200,000 clones listed, 75% to 85% are singletons. The CDR3 loop spans 16 amino acids. V shed 3 bases, J shed 7 bases, and the junction held 12 bases outside the gene matches. The germline gives CDR1 SGHTA, CDR2 FQGNSA. Details on this clone: The antigen is not known.

Input material: PBMCs. This clonotype originated in a woman aged 50 to 60 in good health and CMV-seronegative. The gene calls are TRBV7-2 and TRBJ1-2, with TRBD1 matching over 9 bases. The CDR3 coding sequence is TGTGCCAGCAGCTTCGCTCAGGACAGGGGCGGCGGTGGCTACACCTTC. It translates to CASSFAQDRGGGGYTF.